Below are 13 T cell receptor beta chains sequenced from a single sample in a study of blood T cell repertoires in COVID-19. Generated by immunoSEQ multiplex PCR, the TCRdb table keeps only in-frame clones and is missing some. Of approximately 48,000 clones in the sample, around 85% were seen once. The sample consisted of peripheral blood. The receptors come from a man aged 55 to 69 with acute or convalescent COVID-19.

In regard to this clone: At one end the junction does not follow the germline gene, possibly because of a read error. The chain employs TRBV18 and TRBJ1-5; TRBD1 matches at 7 bases. The CDR3 is 14 amino acids. Looked up from germline, CDR1 is KGHSH and CDR2 is LQKENI. CDR3 loop: CASSLTGSKQPQHF. The CDR3 DNA reads TGTGCCAGCTCGCTGACAGGGAGCAAACAGCCCCAGCATTTT.

V gene TRBV5-5 combines with J gene TRBJ2-3; 9 bases line up with TRBD2. Germline V lookup: CDR1 SGHKS, CDR2 YYEKEE (reference sequence). The V segment lost 1 base and the J segment 2 bases; nucleotides outside the gene matches: 5. The CDR3 contains 16 residues. The chain's CDR3 is CASSLISGRITDTQYF. In nucleotides, the CDR3 is TGTGCCAGCAGCTTGATCAGCGGGAGGATCACAGATACGCAGTATTTT.

V usage is TRBV11-2 and J usage is TRBJ2-7; the match to TRBD1 covers 8 bases. The CDR3 is 14 amino acids. The J segment lost 4 bases and the V segment lost 5 bases, leaving 7 bases of the junction unmatched. Germline-derived CDR1 and CDR2 are SGHAT and FQNNGV. In nucleotides, the CDR3 is TGTGCCAGCAGCCGCGGACAGGGATTATACGAGCAGTACTTC. It specifies CASSRGQGLYEQYF.

The V gene is TRBV28, the J gene TRBJ1-3; D might be TRBD1 (6 bases). The CDR3 has 16 residues. With 6 bases removed from V and 2 bases from J, the gap between germline ends came to 17 bases. Per germline, CDR1 MDHEN and CDR2 SYDVKM. The CDR3 sequence is CASSPRGGATGNTIYF. CDR3 nucleotides: TGTGCCAGCAGCCCTCGGGGGGGGGCAACTGGAAACACCATATATTTT.

The chain links TRBV27 to TRBJ1-2; D ambiguous. Germline V CDR1 and CDR2: MNHEY, SMNVEV (reference sequence). The CDR3 totals 15 residues. Trimming shortened V by 5 bases and J by 8 bases, and 21 bases separated the two germline ends. CDR3 protein: CASSPRGPADPGYTF. The CDR3 region has the DNA TGTGCCAGCAGTCCCCGCGGTCCTGCCGACCCGGGCTACACCTTC.

This clone has only a few counts. The rearrangement links TRBV7-8 to TRBJ2-4; a weak D match, TRBD2 (7 bases). The germline V gene has CDR1 SGHVS and CDR2 FQNEAQ. The length of the CDR3 is 19 residues. V was pared by 5 bases and J by 0 bases, with 23 bases between. As DNA, the CDR3 is TGTGCCAGCAGCACCCGGGGGGCGGGGGAAGACTTAGCCAAAAACATTCAGTACTTC. Amino acid sequence: CASSTRGAGEDLAKNIQYF. Based on the CDR3 plus reference TRBV7-8 and TRBJ2-4, the full variable domain is GAGVSQSPRYKVAKRGQDVALRCDPISGHVSLFWYQQALGQGPEFLTYFQNEAQLDKSGLPSDRFFAERPEGSVSTLKIQRTQQEDSAVYLCASSTRGAGEDLAKNIQYFGAGTRLSVL.

The chain carries TRBV5-1 and TRBJ2-5, with 10 nucleotides matching TRBD1. CDR3 length: 14 residues. V lost 3 bases to trimming and J lost 11 bases; unmatched junction nucleotides: 10. Germline CDR1 reads SGHRS; CDR2 reads YFSETQ. Here the CDR3 reads CASSSTGTGAEQYF. CDR3 DNA sequence: TGCGCCAGCAGCTCGACCGGGACAGGGGCTGAGCAGTACTTC.

The V gene is TRBV14, the J gene TRBJ2-7; 8 bases fit TRBD1. CDR1 and CDR2 (germline): SGHDN, FVKESK. This CDR3 is built from 17 residues. Trimming cost V 1 base and J 3 bases; bases outside gene matches: 11. The CDR3 loop is CASSQGGQGLMDYEQYF. The CDR3 region has the DNA TGTGCCAGCAGCCAAGGAGGACAGGGTTTGATGGACTACGAGCAGTACTTC.

The chain employs TRBV24-1 and TRBJ2-3; perhaps TRBD1 as D (5 bases). Germline CDR1 is KGHDR and CDR2 is SFDVKD. The V end was cut by 5 bases, the J end by 8 bases, with 13 bases between. This CDR3 contains 13 residues. The CDR3 sequence: CATSVDSTGTQYF. DNA of the CDR3: TGTGCCACCAGTGTAGACAGCACGGGTACGCAGTATTTT.

The V gene is TRBV28, the J gene TRBJ2-7; TRBD1 matches 9 bases. The CDR3 covers 17 residues. The V and J ends lost 7 bases and 0 bases, in that order; junction bases with no gene match: 13. Per the germline V gene, CDR1 is MDHEN and CDR2 is SYDVKM. The CDR3 loop reads CASTLSGTGLSSYEQYF. The DNA of the CDR3 is TGTGCCAGCACCCTCTCCGGGACAGGGCTCAGCTCCTACGAGCAGTACTTC.

About this clone itself: This may stem from a read error, because a much larger clone lies one nucleotide away. This chain uses TRBV27 with TRBJ2-2; tentatively, D is TRBD2 (6 bases). The CDR3 totals 14 residues. CDR1 and CDR2 from the germline V gene are MNHEY and SMNVEV (reference sequence). Here the CDR3 DNA reads TGTGCCAGCAGCAGGCAACTGAACACCGGGGGGCTGTTTTTT. Amino acid sequence: CASSRQLNTGGLFF.

CDR3 loop: CASTSVRDSYEQYF. In DNA, the CDR3 is TGTGCCAGCACCTCTGTCCGGGACAGCTACGAGCAGTACTTC. The chain has TRBV28 and TRBJ2-7; 7 nucleotides match TRBD1. The CDR3 has 14 residues. Germline-derived CDR1 and CDR2 are MDHEN and SYDVKM. J lost 3 bases, V lost 7 bases, and 9 bases had no gene match.

The chain is built from TRBV30 and TRBJ1-6; 7 bases align to TRBD1. In germline, CDR1 is GTSNPN, CDR2 SVGIG (reference sequence). The trim removed 3 bases at V and 7 bases at J, leaving 6 bases unmatched. CDR3 size: 14 residues. The CDR3: CAWRTGTDNSPLHF. The DNA for the CDR3 is TGTGCCTGGAGGACCGGGACAGACAATTCACCCCTCCACTTT.